A single sample gave rise to the 17 T cell receptor beta chains below, sequenced in a study of cytomegalovirus exposure and HLA in healthy donors. Some clones are missing from TCRdb's copy, which holds only in-frame ones; the method was immunoSEQ multiplex PCR. Among some 150,000 clones listed, 89% were seen once. The sample taken for sequencing was PBMCs. The receptors derive from a woman between 18 and 29 years old in good health and CMV-seropositive.

The V and J genes are TRBV11-3 and TRBJ1-5, with 8 bases matching TRBD1. With V trimmed by 4 bases and J by 8 bases, 16 bases remained unmatched. The germline V gene encodes CDR1 SGHNT and CDR2 YENEEA. The CDR3 is made up of 17 amino acids. As DNA, the CDR3 is TGTGCCAGCAGCTCCCAGGGGGGCAGGGGGCTTTCGGAGCCCCAGCATTTT. Its protein product is CASSSQGGRGLSEPQHF.

The gene calls are TRBV19 and TRBJ1-1; 7 nucleotides line up with TRBD1. CDR3 length: 14 residues. J lost 1 base, V lost 7 bases, and 6 bases had no gene match. Germline assignment: CDR1 LNHDA and CDR2 SQIVND (reference sequence). The CDR3 DNA follows: TGTGCCAGTAACTTGGGACAGCCGAACACTGAAGCTTTCTTT. It specifies CASNLGQPNTEAFF.

The V call is TRBV28, the J call TRBJ1-1; 9 bases line up with TRBD1. Germline V lookup: CDR1 MDHEN, CDR2 SYDVKM. CDR3 length: 15 amino acids. Unmatched junction bases numbered 9, after V lost 5 bases and J lost 5 bases. CDR3 nucleotide sequence: TGTGCCAGCAGTGTAACGGGACAGGGTAGGACTGAAGCTTTCTTT. Protein sequence: CASSVTGQGRTEAFF.

The chain uses TRBV28 and TRBJ1-6, with D uncertain. V shed 4 bases and J shed 0 bases, with 10 bases lying between them. The CDR3 has 16 residues. The V gene's germline CDR1 is MDHEN and CDR2 SYDVKM. CDR3 residues: CASSWRLSSYNSPLHF. CDR3 sequence (DNA): TGTGCCAGCAGTTGGAGGTTAAGCTCCTATAATTCACCCCTCCACTTT.

J is TRBJ2-1 and V is TRBV4-1; 8 bases fit TRBD2. V lost 3 bases and J lost 14; bases outside the gene matches: 18. The CDR3 covers 16 residues. The germline CDR1 and CDR2 sequences are MGHRA and YSYEKL. In DNA, the CDR3 is TGCGCCAGCAGCCAGAACGGCGGGGGGCCCTATCTATTGGAGTTCTTC. Translation: CASSQNGGGPYLLEFF.

In this sample, this clone turned up once. The chain has TRBV19 and TRBJ2-7; 7 bases line up with TRBD2. From germline, CDR1 is LNHDA and CDR2 SQIVND (reference sequence). The CDR3 length is 15 residues. V shed 5 bases and J 0 bases; nucleotides not matched to a gene: 7. DNA of the CDR3: TGTGCCAGTAGTCTTGGACTAGGAAGCTCCTACGAGCAGTACTTC. Protein product: CASSLGLGSSYEQYF.

The rearrangement joins TRBV29-1 to TRBJ2-3; D call uncertain. The length of the CDR3 is 12 residues. Trimming pared 7 bases from V and 0 bases from J, leaving 8 bases between. Germline lookup yields CDR1 SQVTM and CDR2 ANQGSEA. The CDR3 nucleotides read TGCAGCGCCACCGAGAGCACAGATACGCAGTATTTT. Translating gives CSATESTDTQYF.

On this clone itself: One end of the junction varies from germline; a read error may be responsible. The CDR3 nucleotides are TGTGCCAGCAGCTTGGAGGGGGCCAATCGGCCCCAGCATTTT. This sequence encodes CASSLEGANRPQHF. The chain links TRBV5-5 to TRBJ1-5; 7 nucleotides match TRBD1. The germline CDR1 and CDR2 sequences are SGHKS and YYEKEE (reference sequence). The CDR3 contains 14 residues. The full variable domain, with the rest looked up from reference TRBV5-5 and TRBJ1-5, is DAGVTQSPTHLIKTRGQQVTLRCSPISGHKSVSWYQQVLGQGPQFIFQYYEKEERGRGNFPDRFSARQFPNYSSELNVNALLLGDSALYLCASSLEGANRPQHFGDGTRLSIL.

The count of this clone is one. V is TRBV4-1 and J is TRBJ2-2; TRBD2 matches 14 bases. Germline loops: CDR1 MGHRA, CDR2 YSYEKL. After removal of 6 bases from V and 2 bases from J, the junction contained 5 bases not matched to a gene. The CDR3 covers 17 residues. CDR3: CASSGLAGGRNTGELFF. The CDR3 DNA reads as TGCGCCAGCAGTGGACTAGCGGGGGGCCGAAACACCGGGGAGCTGTTTTTT.

The rearrangement uses TRBV5-8 and TRBJ2-1; no firm D call. The germline CDR1 and CDR2 sequences are SGHTS and YDEGEE. The V and J ends lost 0 bases and 0 bases respectively, with 7 bases between them. The CDR3 is 15 amino acids. CDR3 DNA sequence: TGTGCCAGCAGCTTGGGCGGTAGCTCCTACAATGAGCAGTTCTTC. This encodes CASSLGGSSYNEQFF. Looking up the rest from reference TRBV5-8 and TRBJ2-1 gives the full variable domain: EAGVTQSPTHLIKTRGQQATLRCSPISGHTSVYWYQQALGLGLQFLLWYDEGEERNRGNFPPRFSGRQFPNYSSELNVNALELEDSALYLCASSLGGSSYNEQFFGPGTRLTVL.

V and J are TRBV6-1 and TRBJ1-3; 7 nucleotides align to TRBD1. V shed 1 base, J shed 1 base, and the junction held 1 base outside the gene matches. This CDR3 contains 15 residues. Germline V gene data show CDR1 as MNHNS and CDR2 as SASEGT. The CDR3 region is CASSEETGSGNTIYF. CDR3 in DNA: TGTGCCAGCAGTGAAGAGACAGGGTCTGGAAACACCATATATTTT.

The chain has TRBV9 and TRBJ2-7; TRBD2 agrees at 9 bases. Looked up from germline, CDR1 is SGDLS and CDR2 is YYNGEE. The CDR3 is 18 residues long. V was clipped by 4 bases and J by 5 bases; unmatched bases: 19. For the CDR3, the DNA is TGTGCCAGCAGCCCTAGCCTAGCGGGGTCCCGCCGGTTCAACGAGCAGTACTTC. It is translated as CASSPSLAGSRRFNEQYF. Combining the CDR3 with reference TRBV9 and TRBJ2-7 gives the whole variable domain DSGVTQTPKHLITATGQRVTLRCSPRSGDLSVYWYQQSLDQGLQFLIQYYNGEERAKGNILERFSAQQFPDLHSELNLSSLELGDSALYFCASSPSLAGSRRFNEQYFGPGTRLTVT.

V usage is TRBV19 and J usage is TRBJ2-7; D ambiguous. Germline CDR1 LNHDA, CDR2 SQIVND (reference sequence). Trimming took off 5 bases at V and 6 bases at J, with 14 bases between the two ends. The CDR3 is 13 residues long. The CDR3 here is CASSPIPSGEQYF. As DNA, the CDR3 is TGTGCCAGTAGTCCCATCCCCTCGGGCGAGCAGTACTTC.

This rearrangement joins TRBV5-6 to TRBJ1-5, with D maybe TRBD1 (5 bases). Between the trimmed V and J ends, which lost 3 bases and 10 bases, there was a span of 17 bases. The CDR3 runs to 14 residues. Germline assignment: CDR1 SGHDT and CDR2 YYEEEE. CDR3 sequence: CASSSNPQDPPQHF. The CDR3 bases are TGTGCCAGCAGCTCGAACCCACAGGACCCCCCCCAGCATTTT.

The rearrangement uses TRBV5-1 and TRBJ1-6; 8 nucleotides line up with TRBD1. CDR3 length equals 15 residues. With 5 bases clipped from V and 6 bases from J, the junction kept 7 bases outside the gene matches. CDR1 is SGHRS and CDR2 is YFSETQ in the germline V gene. The CDR3 loop is CASSTDRGSNSPLHF. The DNA for the CDR3 is TGCGCCAGCAGTACCGACAGGGGTTCTAATTCACCCCTCCACTTT. The full variable domain, completed using reference TRBV5-1 and TRBJ1-6, is KAGVTQTPRYLIKTRGQQVTLSCSPISGHRSVSWYQQTPGQGLQFLFEYFSETQRNKGNFPGRFSGRQFSNSRSEMNVSTLELGDSALYLCASSTDRGSNSPLHFGNGTRLTVT.

The chain has TRBV9 and TRBJ1-4; D unclear. Germline CDR1 SGDLS, CDR2 YYNGEE. The CDR3 runs to 13 residues. V gave up 0 bases and J gave up 5 bases, with 5 bases separating them. As DNA, the CDR3 is TGTGCCAGCAGCGTAGTCCCGAATGAAAAACTGTTTTTT. It yields the protein CASSVVPNEKLFF.

In the case of this clone: This sequence may be a read error, since a much larger clone differs from it by one base. V gene TRBV5-6 combines with J gene TRBJ1-1, with TRBD1 matching 9 bases. With V trimmed by 2 bases and J by 3 bases, 2 bases remained unmatched. Looked up from germline, CDR1 is SGHDT and CDR2 is YYEEEE. The CDR3 extends over 14 amino acids. The DNA of the CDR3 is TGTGCCAGCAGCTTAGGACAGGGGTACACTGAAGCTTTCTTT. Its translation is CASSLGQGYTEAFF.